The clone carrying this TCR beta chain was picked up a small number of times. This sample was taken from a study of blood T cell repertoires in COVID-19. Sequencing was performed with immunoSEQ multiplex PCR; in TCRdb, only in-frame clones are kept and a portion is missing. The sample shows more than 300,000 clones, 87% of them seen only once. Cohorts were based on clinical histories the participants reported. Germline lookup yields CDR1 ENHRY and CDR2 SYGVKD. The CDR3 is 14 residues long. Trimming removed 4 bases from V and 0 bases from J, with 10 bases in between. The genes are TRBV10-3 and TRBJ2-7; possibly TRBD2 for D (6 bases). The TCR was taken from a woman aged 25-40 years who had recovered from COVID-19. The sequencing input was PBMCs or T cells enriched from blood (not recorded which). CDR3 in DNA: TGTGCCATCAGTGGGGGGGTGAGCTCCTACGAGCAGTACTTC. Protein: CAISGGVSSYEQYF.